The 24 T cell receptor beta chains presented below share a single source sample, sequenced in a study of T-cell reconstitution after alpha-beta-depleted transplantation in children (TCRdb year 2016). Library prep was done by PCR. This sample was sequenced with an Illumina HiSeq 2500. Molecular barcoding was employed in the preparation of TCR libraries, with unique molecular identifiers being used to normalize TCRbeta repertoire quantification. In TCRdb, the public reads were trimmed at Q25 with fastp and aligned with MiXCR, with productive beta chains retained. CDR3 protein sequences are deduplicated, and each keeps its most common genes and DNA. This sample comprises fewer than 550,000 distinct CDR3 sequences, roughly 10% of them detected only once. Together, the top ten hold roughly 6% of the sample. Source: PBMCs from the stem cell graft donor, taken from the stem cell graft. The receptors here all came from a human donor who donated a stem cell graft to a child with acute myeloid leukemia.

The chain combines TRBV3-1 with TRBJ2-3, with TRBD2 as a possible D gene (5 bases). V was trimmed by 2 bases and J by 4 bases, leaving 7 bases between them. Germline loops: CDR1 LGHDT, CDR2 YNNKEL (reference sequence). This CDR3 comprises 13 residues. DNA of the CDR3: TGTGCCAGCAGCCAAAGAGGGTCAGATACGCAGTATTTT. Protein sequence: CASSQRGSDTQYF.

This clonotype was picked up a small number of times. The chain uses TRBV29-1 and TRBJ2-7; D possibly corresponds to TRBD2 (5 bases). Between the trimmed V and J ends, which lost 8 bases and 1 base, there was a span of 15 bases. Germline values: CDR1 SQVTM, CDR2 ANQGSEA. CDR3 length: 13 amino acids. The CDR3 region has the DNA TGCAGCATTCGGACTTTGTTATCCTACGAGCAGTACTTC. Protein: CSIRTLLSYEQYF.

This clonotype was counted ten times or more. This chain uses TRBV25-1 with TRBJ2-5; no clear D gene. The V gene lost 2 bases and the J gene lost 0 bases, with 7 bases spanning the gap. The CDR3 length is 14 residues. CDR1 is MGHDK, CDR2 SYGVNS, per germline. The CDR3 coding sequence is TGTGCCAGCAGTGAAAAACAGAACCAAGAGACCCAGTACTTC. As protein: CASSEKQNQETQYF. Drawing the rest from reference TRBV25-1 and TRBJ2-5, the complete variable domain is EADIYQTPRYLVIGTGKKITLECSQTMGHDKMYWYQQDPGMELHLIHYSYGVNSTEKGDLSSESTVSRIRTEHFPLTLESARPSHTSQYLCASSEKQNQETQYFGPGTRLLVL.

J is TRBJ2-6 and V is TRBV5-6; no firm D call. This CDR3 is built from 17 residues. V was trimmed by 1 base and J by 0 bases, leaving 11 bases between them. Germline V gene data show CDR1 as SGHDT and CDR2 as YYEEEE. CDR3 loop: CASSLMGLGSGANVLTF. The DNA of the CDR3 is TGTGCCAGCAGCTTGATGGGCTTGGGCTCTGGGGCCAACGTCCTGACTTTC.

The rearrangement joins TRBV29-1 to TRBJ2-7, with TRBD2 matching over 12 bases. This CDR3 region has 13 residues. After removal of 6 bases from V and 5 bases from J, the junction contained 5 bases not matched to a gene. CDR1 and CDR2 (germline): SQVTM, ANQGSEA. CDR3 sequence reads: CSVTSGSSDEQYF. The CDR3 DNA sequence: TGCAGCGTGACTAGCGGGAGTTCCGACGAGCAGTACTTC.

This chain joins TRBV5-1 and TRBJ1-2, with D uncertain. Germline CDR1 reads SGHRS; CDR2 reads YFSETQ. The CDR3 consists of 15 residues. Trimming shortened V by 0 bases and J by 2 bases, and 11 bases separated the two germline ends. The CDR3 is CASSLVALGNYGYTF. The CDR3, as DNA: TGCGCCAGCAGCTTGGTAGCCTTAGGGAACTATGGCTACACCTTC. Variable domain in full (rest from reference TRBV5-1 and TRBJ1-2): KAGVTQTPRYLIKTRGQQVTLSCSPISGHRSVSWYQQTPGQGLQFLFEYFSETQRNKGNFPGRFSGRQFSNSRSEMNVSTLELGDSALYLCASSLVALGNYGYTFGSGTRLTVV.

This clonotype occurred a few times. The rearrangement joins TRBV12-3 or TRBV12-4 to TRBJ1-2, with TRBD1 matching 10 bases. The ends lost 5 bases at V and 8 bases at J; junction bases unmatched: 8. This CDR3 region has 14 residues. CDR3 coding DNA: TGTGCCAGCAGTCCCTGGACAGGGGGTTGGGGCTACACCTTC. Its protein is CASSPWTGGWGYTF.

The CDR3 DNA reads as TGCAGCGTTGAAGATCCTGGGCAGTTTTCCGGCTACACCTTC. It yields the protein CSVEDPGQFSGYTF. V is TRBV29-1 and J is TRBJ1-2; D not certain. V was shortened by 0 bases and J by 8 bases, with 16 bases between the two germline ends. There are 14 residues in the CDR3. Germline V gene data show CDR1 as SQVTM and CDR2 as ANQGSEA. The entire variable domain, with the rest obtained from reference TRBV29-1 and TRBJ1-2, is as follows: SAVISQKPSRDICQRGTSLTIQCQVDSQVTMMFWYRQQPGQSLTLIATANQGSEATYESGFVIDKFPISRPNLTFSTLTVSNMSPEDSSIYLCSVEDPGQFSGYTFGSGTRLTVV.

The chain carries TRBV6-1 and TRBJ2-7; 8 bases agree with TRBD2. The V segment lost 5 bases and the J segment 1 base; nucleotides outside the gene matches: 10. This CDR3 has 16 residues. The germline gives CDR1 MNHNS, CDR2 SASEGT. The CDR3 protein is CASSQFGTSGSYEQYF. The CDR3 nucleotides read TGTGCCAGCAGTCAATTCGGGACTAGTGGTTCCTACGAGCAGTACTTC.

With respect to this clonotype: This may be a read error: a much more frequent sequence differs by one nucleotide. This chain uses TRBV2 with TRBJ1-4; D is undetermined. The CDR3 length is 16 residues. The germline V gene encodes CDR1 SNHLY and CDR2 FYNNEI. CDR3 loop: CSSSEASIATNEKLFF. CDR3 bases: TGTTCCAGCAGTGAAGCTTCAATTGCAACTAATGAAAAACTGTTTTTT. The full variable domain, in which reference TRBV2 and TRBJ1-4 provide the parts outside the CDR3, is EPEVTQTPSHQVTQMGQEVILRCVPISNHLYFYWYRQILGQKVEFLVSFYNNEISEKSEIFDDQFSVERPDGSNFTLKIRSTKLEDSAMYFCSSSEASIATNEKLFFGSGTQLSVL.

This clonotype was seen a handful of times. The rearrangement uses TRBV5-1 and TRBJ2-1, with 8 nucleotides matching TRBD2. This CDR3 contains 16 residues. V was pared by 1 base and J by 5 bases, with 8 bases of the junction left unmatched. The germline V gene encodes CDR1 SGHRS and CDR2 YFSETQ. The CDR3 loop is CASSLSGGPINNEQFF. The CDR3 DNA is TGCGCCAGCAGCTTGAGCGGGGGCCCTATTAACAATGAGCAGTTCTTC.

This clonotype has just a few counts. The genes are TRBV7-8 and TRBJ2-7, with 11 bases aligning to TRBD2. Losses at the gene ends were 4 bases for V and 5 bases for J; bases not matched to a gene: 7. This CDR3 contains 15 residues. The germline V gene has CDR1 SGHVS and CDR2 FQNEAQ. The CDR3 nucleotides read TGTGCCAGCAGCTCCTTAGCGGGAGGGGTTGACGAGCAGTACTTC. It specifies CASSSLAGGVDEQYF.

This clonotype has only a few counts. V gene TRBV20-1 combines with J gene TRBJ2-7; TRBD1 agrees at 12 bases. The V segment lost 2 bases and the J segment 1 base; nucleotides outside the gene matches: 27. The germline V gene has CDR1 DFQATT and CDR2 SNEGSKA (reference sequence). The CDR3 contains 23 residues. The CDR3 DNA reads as TGCAGTGCTAGACGTGGGACAGGGGGCGCGTCTACTAGCGGGCGACCTAATTCCTACGAGCAGTACTTC. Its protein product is CSARRGTGGASTSGRPNSYEQYF.

CDR3 sequence reads: CASSPTLAGDYNEQFF. The CDR3, as DNA: TGTGCCAGCAGTCCCACTCTAGCGGGAGACTACAATGAGCAGTTCTTC. The rearrangement uses TRBV12-3 or TRBV12-4 and TRBJ2-1, with 10 bases lining up with TRBD2. The CDR3 has 16 residues. The trim removed 5 bases at V and 3 bases at J, leaving 7 bases unmatched.

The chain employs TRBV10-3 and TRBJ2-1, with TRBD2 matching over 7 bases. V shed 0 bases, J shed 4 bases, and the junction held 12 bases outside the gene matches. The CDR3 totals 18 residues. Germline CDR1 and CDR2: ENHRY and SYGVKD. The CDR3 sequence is CAISESGPGTIWYNEQFF. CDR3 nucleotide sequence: TGTGCCATCAGTGAGTCGGGGCCCGGGACTATATGGTACAATGAGCAGTTCTTC.

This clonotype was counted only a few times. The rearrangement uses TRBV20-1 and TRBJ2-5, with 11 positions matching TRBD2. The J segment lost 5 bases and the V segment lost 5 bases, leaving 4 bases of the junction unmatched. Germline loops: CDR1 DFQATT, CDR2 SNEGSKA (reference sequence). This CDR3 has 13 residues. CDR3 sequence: CSAESSGGETQYF. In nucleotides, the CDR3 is TGCAGTGCTGAATCTAGCGGGGGGGAGACCCAGTACTTC.

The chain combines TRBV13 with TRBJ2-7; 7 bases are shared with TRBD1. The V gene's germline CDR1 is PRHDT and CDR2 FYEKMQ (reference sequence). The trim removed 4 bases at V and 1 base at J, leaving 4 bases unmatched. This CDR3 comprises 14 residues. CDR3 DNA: TGTGCCAGCAGCTATGAGACAGGGTCCTACGAGCAGTACTTC. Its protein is CASSYETGSYEQYF. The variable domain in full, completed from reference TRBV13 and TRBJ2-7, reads AAGVIQSPRHLIKEKRETATLKCYPIPRHDTVYWYQQGPGQDPQFLISFYEKMQSDKGSIPDRFSAQQFSDYHSELNMSSLELGDSALYFCASSYETGSYEQYFGPGTRLTVT.

In DNA form, the CDR3 reads TGCGCCAGCAGCCCCCCTAAGGTGGAGCGGGAGAGGTCGGGGCAGTACTTC. Amino acids: CASSPPKVERERSGQYF. V and J are TRBV4-3 and TRBJ2-7; 8 bases map to TRBD2. CDR1 is LGHNA, CDR2 YSLEER, per germline. The CDR3 contains 17 residues. J lost 9 bases, V lost 4 bases, and 20 bases had no gene match.

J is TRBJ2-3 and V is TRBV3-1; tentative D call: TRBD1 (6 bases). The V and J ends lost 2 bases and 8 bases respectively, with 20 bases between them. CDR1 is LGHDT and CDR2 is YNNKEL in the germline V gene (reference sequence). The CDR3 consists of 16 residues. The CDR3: CASSQKGVGLGSTQYF. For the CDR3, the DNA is TGTGCCAGCAGCCAAAAGGGGGTGGGTCTGGGGAGTACGCAGTATTTT.

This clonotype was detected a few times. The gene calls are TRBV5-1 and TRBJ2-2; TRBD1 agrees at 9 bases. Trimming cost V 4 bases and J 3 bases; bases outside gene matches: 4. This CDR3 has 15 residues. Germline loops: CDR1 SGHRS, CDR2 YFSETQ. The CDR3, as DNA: TGCGCCAGCAGCCCCGGGGACAGGGACACCGGGGAGCTGTTTTTT. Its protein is CASSPGDRDTGELFF.

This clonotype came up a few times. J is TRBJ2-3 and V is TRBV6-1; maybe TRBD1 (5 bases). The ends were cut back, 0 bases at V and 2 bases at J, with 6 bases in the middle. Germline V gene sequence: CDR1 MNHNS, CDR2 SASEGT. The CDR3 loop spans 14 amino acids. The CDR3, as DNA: TGTGCCAGCAGTGAAGCCAGGGACACAGATACGCAGTATTTT. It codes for CASSEARDTDTQYF.

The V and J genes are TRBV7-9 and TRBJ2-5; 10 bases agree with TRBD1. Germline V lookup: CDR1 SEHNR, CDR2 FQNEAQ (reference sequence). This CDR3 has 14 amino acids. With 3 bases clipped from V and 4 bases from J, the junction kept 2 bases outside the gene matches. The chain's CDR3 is CASSFDRGLETQYF. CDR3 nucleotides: TGTGCCAGCAGCTTCGACAGGGGGCTAGAGACCCAGTACTTC.

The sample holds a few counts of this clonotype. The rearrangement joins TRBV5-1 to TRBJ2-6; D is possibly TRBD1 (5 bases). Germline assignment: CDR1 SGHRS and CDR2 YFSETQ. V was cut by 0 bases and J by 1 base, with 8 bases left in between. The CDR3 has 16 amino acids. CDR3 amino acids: CASSLARGSGANVLTF. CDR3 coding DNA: TGCGCCAGCAGCTTGGCAAGGGGTTCTGGGGCCAACGTCCTGACTTTC.

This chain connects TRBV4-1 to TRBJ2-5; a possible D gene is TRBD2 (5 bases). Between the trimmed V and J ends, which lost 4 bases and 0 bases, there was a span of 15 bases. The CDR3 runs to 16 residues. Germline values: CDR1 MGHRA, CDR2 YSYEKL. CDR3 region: CASSLPGEGHQETQYF. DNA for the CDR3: TGCGCCAGCAGCCTCCCCGGTGAGGGTCACCAAGAGACCCAGTACTTC.